Listed below are T cell receptor beta chains from one sample, sequenced in a study of blood T cell repertoires in COVID-19. Data came from immunoSEQ multiplex PCR; TCRdb stores just in-frame clones and leaves some out. Of about 80,000 clones listed, roughly nine tenths were seen once; the top ten hold roughly 8%. Input material: peripheral blood. These receptors were collected from a young man with acute or convalescent COVID-19. Both conserved end residues are part of each CDR3. The order of the fields is D gene, J gene, V gene, clone size, CDR3 protein, CDR3 DNA. The D gene is left open where the match is weak. Some rows have no size entry. The others give once, few or many, or a class for an expanded clone.

- | TRBJ2-7 | TRBV4-3 | - | CASSQEREQIGSYEQYF | TGCGCCAGCAGCCAAGAAAGGGAGCAGATAGGTTCCTACGAGCAGTACTTC
- | TRBJ1-4 | TRBV7-3 | - | CASSLTQGRKLFF | TGTGCCAGCAGCTTAACGCAGGGCAGAAAACTGTTTTTT
TRBD2 | TRBJ2-2 | TRBV9 | few | CASSVVPLAGGSTGELFF | TGTGCCAGCAGCGTAGTCCCTCTAGCGGGAGGGAGCACCGGGGAGCTGTTTTTT
- | TRBJ1-1 | TRBV6-5 | - | CASNFPRGEAFF | TGTGCCAGCAACTTTCCAAGGGGAGAAGCTTTCTTT
TRBD2 | TRBJ2-7 | TRBV5-8 | - | CASSLGLALNYEQYF | TGTGCCAGCAGCTTGGGACTAGCTCTCAACTACGAGCAGTACTTC
TRBD2 | TRBJ2-1 | TRBV11-2 | - | CASSLWSGSGNEQFF | TGTGCCAGCAGCTTATGGAGCGGGAGTGGCAATGAGCAGTTCTTC
- | TRBJ1-4 | TRBV28 | - | CASRRDLNEKLFF | TGTGCCAGCAGACGGGACTTGAATGAAAAACTGTTTTTT
TRBD2 | TRBJ2-1 | TRBV15 | - | CATSSELAGGLGNEQFF | TGTGCCACCAGCAGTGAGTTAGCGGGAGGGCTTGGCAATGAGCAGTTCTTC
- | TRBJ1-6 | TRBV5-1 | - | CASSLTGSYNSPLHF | TGCGCCAGCAGCTTGACGGGTTCCTATAATTCACCCCTCCACTTT
TRBD2 | TRBJ2-6 | TRBV6-5 | few | CASRSGGSGANVLTF | TGTGCCAGCAGGTCCGGGGGGTCAGGGGCCAACGTCCTGACTTTC
TRBD1 | TRBJ1-4 | TRBV18 | once | CASSPQGAANEKLFF | TGTGCCAGCTCACCTCAGGGGGCTGCTAATGAAAAACTGTTTTTT
TRBD1 | TRBJ1-2 | TRBV5-5 | - | CASTGTGVSYGYTF | TGTGCCAGTACCGGGACAGGAGTTTCTTATGGCTACACCTTC
TRBD2 | TRBJ2-2 | TRBV6-6 | - | CASSLPYTSGSTGELFF | TGTGCCAGCAGTCTACCATACACTAGCGGGAGCACCGGGGAGCTGTTTTTT
TRBD1 | TRBJ1-4 | TRBV7-9 | - | CASSSEYTGGREKLFF | TGTGCCAGCAGCTCGGAATATACAGGGGGCAGGGAAAAACTGTTTTTT
- | TRBJ1-5 | TRBV7-8 | - | CASRRGNQPQHF | TGTGCCAGCCGAAGAGGCAATCAGCCCCAGCATTTT
TRBD1 | TRBJ2-5 | TRBV4-2 | - | CASSGQGKETQYF | TGTGCCAGCAGCGGACAGGGAAAAGAGACCCAGTACTTC
TRBD1 | TRBJ1-1 | TRBV28 | - | CASSPTGYGTEAFF | TGTGCCAGCAGTCCGACAGGGTATGGGACTGAAGCTTTCTTT
TRBD1 | TRBJ1-6 | TRBV27 | - | CASTGTGLPLHF | TGTGCCAGCACGGGGACAGGGTTACCCCTCCACTTT
- | TRBJ1-6 | TRBV14 | - | CASSQDRGRNSPLHF | TGTGCCAGCAGCCAAGATCGGGGGAGGAATTCACCCCTCCACTTT
- | TRBJ2-6 | TRBV19 | - | CASSTGAGANVLTF | TGTGCCAGTAGTACAGGGGCTGGGGCCAACGTCCTGACTTTC
TRBD1 | TRBJ1-5 | TRBV6-5 | - | CASSLQGSNQPQHF | TGTGCCAGCAGCCTACAGGGGAGTAATCAGCCCCAGCATTTT
- | TRBJ2-2 | TRBV4-2 | few | CASNHQDTGELFF | TGTGCCAGCAACCATCAGGACACCGGGGAGCTGTTTTTT
- | TRBJ1-2 | TRBV3-1/TRBV3-2 | once | CATRTDYGYTF | TGTGCCACCCGGACAGACTATGGCTACACCTTC
- | TRBJ2-2 | TRBV28 | - | CASSLGGWYTGELFF | TGTGCCAGCAGTTTAGGCGGCTGGTACACCGGGGAGCTGTTTTTT
TRBD2 | TRBJ2-7 | TRBV5-1 | once | CASSPTSGSLEQYF | TGCGCCAGCAGCCCGACTAGCGGGAGCCTCGAGCAGTACTTC
TRBD1 | TRBJ1-3 | TRBV11-1 | - | CASSLEGGSGNTIYF | TGTGCCAGCAGCTTGGAAGGGGGCTCCGGAAACACCATATATTTT
- | TRBJ2-4 | TRBV18 | - | CASSPPGTAKNIQYF | TGTGCCAGCTCACCACCGGGGACTGCCAAAAACATTCAGTACTTC
- | TRBJ1-1 | TRBV9 | - | CASSPDSLRLNTEAFF | TGTGCCAGCAGCCCGGACAGCCTACGGCTGAACACTGAAGCTTTCTTT
- | TRBJ1-5 | TRBV6-4 | once | CASSREGNQPQHF | TGTGCCAGCAGTCGGGAGGGCAATCAGCCCCAGCATTTT
- | TRBJ1-2 | TRBV19 | - | CASSTLTGANYGYTF | TGTGCCAGTAGTACCCTGACAGGCGCTAACTATGGCTACACCTTC
- | TRBJ1-2 | TRBV6-5 | - | CASSYSTYGGYTF | TGTGCCAGCAGTTACTCGACTTACGGTGGCTACACCTTC
TRBD2 | TRBJ2-3 | TRBV6-2/TRBV6-3 | - | CASSYGTSGFATDTQYF | TGTGCCAGCAGTTACGGGACTAGCGGGTTCGCCACAGATACGCAGTATTTT
TRBD2 | TRBJ2-7 | TRBV6-1 | once | CASSETSGSSYEQYF | TGTGCCAGCAGTGAGACTAGCGGGAGCTCCTACGAGCAGTACTTC
TRBD1 | TRBJ1-2 | TRBV28 | - | CASRTTGSGYTF | TGTGCCAGCAGGACGACAGGGAGTGGCTACACCTTC
- | TRBJ1-1 | TRBV7-9 | - | CASSLVSSTEAFF | TGTGCCAGCAGCTTAGTGTCTTCCACTGAAGCTTTCTTT
TRBD2 | TRBJ2-1 | TRBV28 | - | CASRTSLAGGGDEQFF | TGTGCCAGCAGAACCTCCCTAGCGGGAGGAGGCGATGAGCAGTTCTTC
TRBD1 | TRBJ2-1 | TRBV6-6 | - | CASGLQGPYNEQFF | TGTGCCAGCGGCTTACAGGGGCCCTACAATGAGCAGTTCTTC
TRBD2 | TRBJ2-7 | TRBV7-7 | - | CASSPGTTTYEQYF | TGTGCTAGCAGCCCCGGGACTACCACCTACGAGCAGTACTTC
- | TRBJ2-7 | TRBV2 | few | CASSEGLTYEQYF | TGTGCCAGCAGTGAGGGACTGACCTACGAGCAGTACTTC
TRBD2 | TRBJ2-1 | TRBV5-1 | - | CASSFTSGSTSEQFF | TGCGCCAGCAGCTTCACTAGCGGGAGTACGTCTGAGCAGTTCTTC
TRBD2 | TRBJ2-1 | TRBV24-1 | - | CATSDLTTSGRPGKENEQFF | TGTGCCACCAGTGATCTCACGACTAGCGGGAGGCCCGGCAAGGAGAATGAGCAGTTCTTC
TRBD2 | TRBJ2-4 | TRBV9 | - | CASSAGLAGSGGNIQYF | TGTGCCAGCAGCGCCGGACTAGCGGGGTCCGGGGGAAACATTCAGTACTTC
TRBD1 | TRBJ1-5 | TRBV19 | - | CASSTGEPNQPQHF | TGTGCCAGTAGCACAGGGGAACCCAATCAGCCCCAGCATTTT
- | TRBJ1-2 | TRBV27 | - | CASSLFGVRDGYTF | TGTGCCAGCAGTTTGTTCGGGGTGCGGGATGGCTACACCTTC
- | TRBJ2-7 | TRBV29-1 | once | CSVETPFSYEQYF | TGCAGCGTTGAAACTCCTTTTTCCTACGAGCAGTACTTC
- | TRBJ2-3 | TRBV5-4 | - | CASSLEAAITDTQYF | TGTGCCAGCAGCTTGGAGGCGGCGATCACAGATACGCAGTATTTT
- | TRBJ1-4 | TRBV28 | - | CASSPEGRGEKLFF | TGTGCCAGCAGTCCAGAGGGTCGGGGTGAAAAACTGTTTTTT
TRBD2 | TRBJ2-7 | TRBV3-1/TRBV3-2 | - | CASSPLAGYYEQYF | TGTGCCAGCAGCCCGCTAGCGGGATACTACGAGCAGTACTTC
TRBD1 | TRBJ1-1 | TRBV7-8 | few | CASSIRDSPNTEAFF | TGTGCCAGCAGCATCCGGGACAGCCCGAACACTGAAGCTTTCTTT
- | TRBJ1-2 | TRBV24-1 | - | CATSGGQSYGYTF | TGTGCCACCAGTGGCGGACAGTCCTATGGCTACACCTTC
TRBD1 | TRBJ2-5 | TRBV7-9 | - | CASSPRTGLETQYF | TGTGCCAGCAGCCCAAGGACAGGGCTGGAGACCCAGTACTTC
TRBD1 | TRBJ2-2 | TRBV27 | - | CASSLNGQGARSNTGELFF | TGTGCCAGCAGTTTAAACGGACAGGGGGCGAGATCGAACACCGGGGAGCTGTTTTTT
TRBD1 | TRBJ2-1 | TRBV28 | - | CATGTGGLNEQFF | TGTGCCACCGGGACAGGGGGCTTAAATGAGCAGTTCTTC